This T cell receptor beta chain appears in the sequencing data of a study of response to subunit inactivated influenza vaccine (dated by TCRdb to the late 2010s). Context from the whole study: Deep quantitative profiling of the T cell receptor repertoire was used in the study to follow responses to a trivalent subunit inactivated influenza vaccine.

The CDR1 and CDR2 encoded by the germline V gene (reference sequence) are DFQATT and SNEGSKA. Its CDR3 holds 13 amino acids, cysteine through phenylalanine. The CDR3 DNA has 39 bases and is translated from base 1. V is clipped by 6 bases and J by 6 bases, and the sequence between their germline boundaries is 15 bases long. Broader findings and caveats from the paper: It was suggested by the authors that each seasonal influenza vaccination may recruit only a limited number of new T cells.

Points on this clonotype: Its antigen remains unidentified. Base qualities are missing; no much larger clone stands one base away.

Library construction relied on RT-PCR. The sample was run on an Illumina HiSeq 2500. Through fastp at Q25 and MiXCR, TCRdb rebuilt clones from the public reads, retaining in-frame beta chains. All rows with the same CDR3 protein become a single entry with the most common DNA and genes. This sample holds roughly 500,000 distinct CDR3 sequences; roughly 23% were observed only once. Of the sample, around 2.8% is held by the ten largest clones. The same data also went into a second study, on T cells expressing NK-cell markers. The second source states: TCR beta cDNA libraries were made by 5'RACE template switching that added a universal primer site and unique molecular identifiers. About eight donors provided sorted CD3+CD56+NKG2C+, CD3+CD56+NKG2C- and CD3+CD56-NKG2C+ T-cell subsets, whose TCR beta-chain repertoires were profiled. Among the eight sequenced donors, seven were HCMV-seropositive and one was HCMV-seronegative. To restrict sorting to alphabetaTCR-expressing T cells, an anti-gammadeltaTCR antibody was added in several experiments. For over five donors, the dominant CD3+CD56+NKG2C+ clonotypes were among the top 10 CD8+ clonotypes and accounted for roughly 1.0-8% of CD8+ T cells. Those dominant clonotypes were again the most abundant among CD3+CD56-NKG2C+ cells in four donors, at roughly 25-60.1%. Whether the expanded NKG2C-expressing T cell clones were specific for HCMV antigens remained unclear. All eight donors whose samples were sequenced were randomly selected healthy volunteers, three of them men and five women. A commercial ELISA kit detecting HCMV-specific IgG in serum was used to determine HCMV serostatus. Ficoll density gradient centrifugation was used to isolate peripheral blood mononuclear cells from blood. Using Miltenyi isolation kits, CD4+ and CD8+ T cells were isolated from PBMC through magnetic immunoseparation. Priming for cDNA synthesis came from the TCR beta constant segment, and two successive PCR amplification steps followed. Illumina HiSeq 2000/2500, MiSeq or NextSeq was used to sequence libraries as 2 x 150 bp reads. Reads were demultiplexed and grouped by UMI with MIGEC, and clonotypes were assembled and quantified with MiTCR. To remove erroneous sequences, TCR cDNA sequences were retained only when supported by two or more reads. Downstream repertoire analysis used the tcR package, and clonotypes were matched across fractions by CDR3 nucleotide sequence plus V segment. Antigen specificity was annotated against VDJdb with VDJmatch, allowing one amino acid substitution in CDR3.

The V and J genes are TRBV20-1 and TRBJ1-5; TRBD1 is perhaps the D gene, given 6 matching bases. The source was CD4+ T cells sorted from PBMCs, collected 11 to 12 days after vaccination. The source of this sequence is a man aged 45 to 65 who received an inactivated influenza vaccine. Donor details come from another sample of the same person, matched by shared clones. The base sequence is TGCAGTGCCACGACAGGTGGGACTCAGCCCCAGCATTTT. The resulting protein is CSATTGGTQPQHF.